The 20 T cell receptor beta chains presented below share a single source sample, sequenced in a study of blood T cell repertoires in COVID-19 (dated by TCRdb to 2019 to 2021). To prepare the library, the immunoSEQ multiplex PCR assay was applied. TCRdb limited this immuneACCESS table to in-frame rearrangements with V and J called. A share of clones is missing; checked studies link under half to unresolved V genes, and the rest is unexplained. The sample table holds about 46,000 clones, of which approximately 85% were seen once. Over 25% of the sample rests with the top ten. The sequenced sample was peripheral blood. The receptors come from a woman at least 80 years old with COVID-19, enrolled during active disease.

The genes are TRBV19 and TRBJ1-3, with TRBD1 matching 11 bases. This CDR3 has 16 amino acids. Germline trimming cut 3 bases from V and 0 bases from J; bases unmatched to any gene: 1. The germline V gene encodes CDR1 LNHDA and CDR2 SQIVND (reference sequence). The CDR3 region has the DNA TGTGCCAGTAGTATTGGGACAGGGGGCTCTGGAAACACCATATATTTT. It yields the protein CASSIGTGGSGNTIYF.

This clone was counted once. The chain carries TRBV6-5 and TRBJ2-4; weak D call: TRBD2 (6 bases). This CDR3 comprises 12 residues. Trimming took 6 bases from V and 13 from J, leaving 16 bases between them. The V gene's germline CDR1 is MNHEY and CDR2 SVGAGI. CDR3 loop: CASRPRGGTQYF. The CDR3 nucleotides are TGTGCCAGCAGACCCCGGGGAGGCACACAGTACTTC.

The V and J genes are TRBV9 and TRBJ1-2; 7 bases agree with TRBD1. Per germline, CDR1 SGDLS and CDR2 YYNGEE. The CDR3 totals 14 residues. With 4 bases clipped from V and 8 bases from J, the junction kept 11 bases outside the gene matches. The CDR3 nucleotides read TGTGCCAGCAGCAGCCGGGACAGACTTTTCGGCTACACCTTC. The encoded protein is CASSSRDRLFGYTF.

V is TRBV5-4 and J is TRBJ1-4, with 9 bases identical to TRBD1. Trimming took 0 bases from V and 7 from J; bases not matched to a gene: 4. Germline-derived CDR1 and CDR2 are SGHNT and YYREEE (reference sequence). This CDR3 region has 15 residues. The CDR3 nucleotides read TGTGCCAGCAGCTTGGCCGGGACAGGGAGTGAAAAACTGTTTTTT. It encodes CASSLAGTGSEKLFF.

This chain joins TRBV9 and TRBJ1-2, with TRBD1 matching over 8 bases. The CDR3 length is 14 residues. V lost 6 bases and J lost 2; bases outside the gene matches: 6. CDR1 is SGDLS, CDR2 YYNGEE, per germline. The CDR3 protein is CASNFGQGNYGYTF. The CDR3 coding sequence is TGTGCCAGCAACTTCGGACAGGGAAACTATGGCTACACCTTC.

V gene TRBV6-5 combines with J gene TRBJ2-7, with 10 bases that match TRBD1. V was clipped by 5 bases and J by 2 bases; unmatched bases: 6. Germline V lookup: CDR1 MNHEY, CDR2 SVGAGI. The CDR3 length is 15 residues. The CDR3 DNA is TGTGCCAGCAGTAGCCGGGACAGGGGCCCCTACGAGCAGTACTTC. Residues: CASSSRDRGPYEQYF.

V gene TRBV4-1 combines with J gene TRBJ1-5, with 7 bases fitting TRBD1. The CDR3 runs to 15 residues. From germline, CDR1 is MGHRA and CDR2 YSYEKL. After removal of 3 bases from V and 4 bases from J, the junction contained 6 bases not matched to a gene. The CDR3 DNA is TGCGCCAGCAGCCAGGACAACAGGGGTAATCAGCCCCAGCATTTT. Translation: CASSQDNRGNQPQHF.

The chain combines TRBV9 with TRBJ1-6, with 7 positions matching TRBD1. Germline loops: CDR1 SGDLS, CDR2 YYNGEE. Trimming cost V 4 bases and J 3 bases; bases outside gene matches: 4. This CDR3 region has 15 residues. CDR3 in amino acids: CASSPRQGYNSPLHF. Here the CDR3 DNA reads TGTGCCAGCAGCCCAAGACAGGGCTATAATTCACCCCTCCACTTT.

The chain combines TRBV3-1 (or the pseudogene TRBV3-2) with TRBJ2-7; 9 positions match TRBD1. Germline V gene sequence: CDR1 LGHDT, CDR2 YNNKEL (reference sequence). CDR3 length: 14 amino acids. Trimming took 6 bases from V and 2 from J; bases not matched to a gene: 5. The CDR3 loop reads CASSPRDRAYEQYF. In DNA form, the CDR3 reads TGTGCCAGCAGTCCCCGGGACAGGGCCTACGAGCAGTACTTC.

This chain joins TRBV5-1 and TRBJ2-3; maybe TRBD2 (6 bases). The CDR3 length is 13 residues. V was pared by 4 bases and J by 2 bases, with 8 bases between. Germline V gives CDR1 SGHRS, CDR2 YFSETQ. The CDR3 DNA sequence: TGCGCCAGCAGCAAGGACTACACAGATACGCAGTATTTT. This translates into CASSKDYTDTQYF.

This clone was seen a handful of times. This chain joins TRBV19 and TRBJ2-3; 10 positions match TRBD2. CDR3 length equals 17 residues. J gave up 1 base and V 0 bases, and 4 bases lay outside the gene matches. Germline V gene lookup returns CDR1 LNHDA and CDR2 SQIVND (reference sequence). CDR3: CASSIDPGTSGTDTQYF. CDR3 nucleotide sequence: TGTGCCAGTAGTATAGATCCAGGGACTAGCGGCACAGATACGCAGTATTTT.

V gene TRBV4-2 combines with J gene TRBJ2-1; tentative D call: TRBD2 (5 bases). CDR1 LGHNA and CDR2 YNFKEQ come from the germline V gene. CDR3 length equals 17 residues. The V and J ends lost 0 bases and 1 base respectively, with 13 bases between them. The CDR3 spells CASSQELIGGSYNEQFF. The CDR3 DNA sequence: TGTGCCAGCAGCCAAGAGTTAATAGGCGGGTCCTACAATGAGCAGTTCTTC.

The chain recombines TRBV7-2 with TRBJ2-7; 12 positions match TRBD2. V shed 5 bases, J shed 1 base, and the junction held 6 bases outside the gene matches. This CDR3 has 16 amino acids. CDR1 and CDR2 from the germline V gene are SGHTA and FQGNSA. CDR3 residues: CASSPSLAGGSYEQYF. The CDR3 DNA reads as TGTGCCAGCAGCCCGTCACTAGCGGGAGGTTCCTACGAGCAGTACTTC.

This chain connects TRBV6-5 to TRBJ2-5; 7 nucleotides line up with TRBD2. Losses at the gene ends were 8 bases for V and 3 bases for J; bases not matched to a gene: 0. The length of the CDR3 is 11 residues. Germline loops: CDR1 MNHEY, CDR2 SVGAGI. CDR3 bases: TGTGCCAGCGGGAGGGAAGAGACCCAGTACTTC. Its protein product is CASGREETQYF.

This clone has more than one count but fewer than ten. The CDR3 nucleotides are TGTGCCAGCAGCTCCATCGACAGGGGCACTGAAGCTTTCTTT. Residues: CASSSIDRGTEAFF. This chain links TRBV3-1 (or the pseudogene TRBV3-2) with TRBJ1-1, with 8 bases lining up with TRBD1. There are 14 residues in the CDR3. Per germline, CDR1 LGHDT and CDR2 YNNKEL (reference sequence). V trimming: 5 bases; J trimming: 4 bases; junction bases outside the gene matches: 6.

V and J are TRBV7-3 and TRBJ1-5, with TRBD1 as a possible D gene (5 bases). This CDR3 spans 13 amino acids. Deletions cut 3 bases from V and 3 bases from J, with 6 bases between. CDR1 is SGHTA and CDR2 is FQGTGA in the germline V gene. The CDR3 sequence: CASSFRANQPQHF. DNA of the CDR3: TGTGCCAGCAGCTTCAGGGCCAATCAGCCCCAGCATTTT.

This clone ranks as medium-sized. V gene TRBV11-3 combines with J gene TRBJ2-7; 8 bases are shared with TRBD2. CDR3 size: 15 residues. The germline CDR1 and CDR2 sequences are SGHNT and YENEEA. J gave up 6 bases and V 0 bases, and 7 bases lay outside the gene matches. The CDR3 DNA sequence: TGTGCCAGCAGCTTAGACGGGAGGGCCTCGGCCGAGCAGTACTTC. Its protein product is CASSLDGRASAEQYF.

This sequence joins TRBV24-1 and TRBJ2-7; weak D call: TRBD1 (5 bases). Germline CDR1 and CDR2: KGHDR and SFDVKD. Trimming left V 5 bases short and J 7 bases short, with 14 bases between. The CDR3 totals 13 residues. The CDR3 DNA is TGTGCCACCAGTGGGGCAGGGTCGAGAGAGCAGTACTTC. Translated, it gives CATSGAGSREQYF.

The chain joins TRBV28 to TRBJ1-6; maybe TRBD1 (5 bases). The ends were cut back, 5 bases at V and 10 bases at J, with 15 bases in the middle. The germline CDR1 and CDR2 sequences are MDHEN and SYDVKM. The CDR3 totals 14 residues. The CDR3 region is CASSLDIKKSPLHF. The CDR3 region has the DNA TGTGCCAGCAGTCTGGACATAAAAAAATCACCCCTCCACTTT.

V is TRBV7-8 and J is TRBJ1-1; D is undetermined. Germline loops: CDR1 SGHVS, CDR2 FQNEAQ. The V end was cut by 1 base, the J end by 3 bases, with 15 bases between. This CDR3 spans 16 amino acids. The CDR3: CASSLGLRQRDTEAFF. The CDR3 coding sequence is TGTGCCAGCAGCTTAGGTCTCCGGCAGAGGGACACTGAAGCTTTCTTT.